This T cell receptor (beta chain) was sequenced in a study of T-cell reconstitution after alpha-beta-depleted transplantation in children. The TCRbeta library was prepared with unique molecular identifiers. TCRdb fed the PCR reads into MiXCR, producing one record per CDR3 protein. Counted here are hundreds of thousands of distinct CDR3 sequences, about 25% occurring once; the ten biggest clones make up 2.6%. This CDR3 has 18 residues. The V gene lost 1 base and the J gene lost 0 bases, with 16 bases spanning the gap. Germline V gene data show CDR1 as SGHVS and CDR2 as FNYEAQ. The chain employs TRBV7-6 and TRBJ1-5; D possibly corresponds to TRBD1 (5 bases). This receptor was identified in a girl aged 2-9 years with Fanconi anemia, due to receive a stem cell transplant. Sample: PBMCs, taken before TCRalphabeta/CD19-depleted stem cell transplant. The CDR3 spells CASSLGTGTGYSNQPQHF. As DNA, the CDR3 is TGTGCCAGCAGCTTAGGGACTGGGACGGGGTATAGCAATCAGCCCCAGCATTTT. Drawing the rest from reference TRBV7-6 and TRBJ1-5, the complete variable domain is GAGVSQSPRYKVTKRGQDVALRCDPISGHVSLYWYRQALGQGPEFLTYFNYEAQQDKSGLPNDRFSAERPEGSISTLTIQRTEQRDSAMYRCASSLGTGTGYSNQPQHFGDGTRLSIL.